The clone carrying this T cell receptor (beta chain) was seen a few times. No antigen is known for it. Between the trimmed V and J ends, which lost 5 bases and 1 base, there was a span of 12 bases. Germline CDR1 reads SEHNR; CDR2 reads FQNEAQ (reference sequence). The CDR3 sequence is 15 residues long. The sample comes from a study of cytomegalovirus exposure and HLA in healthy donors. Study as a whole: From donors who were HLA-typed, an early data release held approximately 91 million unique TCRs.

The PCR contained 60 Vbeta and 13 Jbeta primers. Profiling relied on immunoSEQ multiplex PCR, and the TCRdb table lists in-frame clones only, not all of them. The sample lists fewer than 200,000 clones, about three quarters occurring once. Whole-study findings and limits: In vitro experiments confirmed that a few CMV-associated chains were specific for CMV antigens. Reported performance of the classifier showed diagnosis of cytomegalovirus status with high specificity and sensitivity.

The TCR was taken from a woman in her twenties or thirties in good health and CMV-seronegative. The chain employs TRBV7-9 and TRBJ1-5; D might be TRBD1 (6 bases). The sequenced sample was PBMCs. CDR3 DNA sequence: TGTGCCAGCAGCCATGGACAGAAAAGCAATCAGCCCCAGCATTTT. It yields the protein CASSHGQKSNQPQHF. Looking up the rest from reference TRBV7-9 and TRBJ1-5 gives the full variable domain: DTGVSQNPRHKITKRGQNVTFRCDPISEHNRLYWYRQTLGQGPEFLTYFQNEAQLEKSRLLSDRFSAERPKGSFSTLEIQRTEQGDSAMYLCASSHGQKSNQPQHFGDGTRLSIL.